One TCR beta chain is described in this entry. The assay was immunoSEQ multiplex PCR, and TCRdb's table has in-frame clones only and misses some. The data show a few hundred thousand clones, 88% seen once. V was clipped by 6 bases and J by 8 bases, with 25 bases between them. The CDR3 is 16 amino acids. Germline assignment: CDR1 LGHDT and CDR2 YNNKEL (reference sequence). Seattle patients were enrolled while actively infected and followed longitudinally. The sample originates from a study of blood T cell repertoires in COVID-19. This clonotype was sampled from a woman under 40 with COVID-19, enrolled during active disease. The rearrangement links TRBV3-1 (or the pseudogene TRBV3-2) to TRBJ1-2, with a possible D match to TRBD1 (6 bases). Sequenced material: peripheral blood. DNA of the CDR3: TGTGCCAGCAGTCCTACAACAGGGCGGAACTTGCCCGGCTACACCTTC. Its protein is CASSPTTGRNLPGYTF.